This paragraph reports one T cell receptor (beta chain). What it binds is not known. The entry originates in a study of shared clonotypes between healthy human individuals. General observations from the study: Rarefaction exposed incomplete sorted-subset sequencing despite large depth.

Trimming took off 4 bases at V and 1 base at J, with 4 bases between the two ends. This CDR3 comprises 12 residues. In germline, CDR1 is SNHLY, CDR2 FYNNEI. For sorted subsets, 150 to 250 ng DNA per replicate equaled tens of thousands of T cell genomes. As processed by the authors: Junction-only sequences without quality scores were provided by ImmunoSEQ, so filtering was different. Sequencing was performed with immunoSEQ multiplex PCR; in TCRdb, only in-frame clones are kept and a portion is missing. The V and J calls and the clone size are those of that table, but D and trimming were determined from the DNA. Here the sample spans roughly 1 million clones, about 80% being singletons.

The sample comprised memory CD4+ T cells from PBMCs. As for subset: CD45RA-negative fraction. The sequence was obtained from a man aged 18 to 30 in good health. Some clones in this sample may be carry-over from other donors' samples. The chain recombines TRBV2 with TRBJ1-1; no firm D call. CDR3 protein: CASSGQNTEAFF. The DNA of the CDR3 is TGTGCCAGCAGTGGCCAGAACACTGAAGCTTTCTTT.